A single sample is the source of the 17 T cell receptor beta chains below, sequenced in a study of cytomegalovirus exposure and HLA in healthy donors. In the PCR, 60 Vbeta and 13 Jbeta primers were used. Data came from immunoSEQ multiplex PCR; TCRdb stores just in-frame clones and leaves some out. This sample carries 40,000 to 60,000 clones, with approximately 2.2% going to the ten biggest clones. Sequencing was carried out using PBMCs. The receptors originated from a female donor in good health and CMV-seronegative.

J is TRBJ1-2 and V is TRBV19; TRBD1 might be the D (6 bases). Germline loops: CDR1 LNHDA, CDR2 SQIVND (reference sequence). CDR3 length equals 16 residues. V lost 7 bases, J lost 0 bases, and 18 bases lay in between. In DNA form, the CDR3 reads TGTGCCAGTACCACGGCGGGGGCAGGAGCTAACTATGGCTACACCTTC. Its translation is CASTTAGAGANYGYTF.

This sequence joins TRBV7-3 and TRBJ2-5; TRBD1 matches at 10 bases. The CDR3 runs to 15 residues. V lost 5 bases, J lost 4 bases, and 7 bases stayed unmatched. CDR1 is SGHTA and CDR2 is FQGTGA in the germline V gene. The CDR3 spells CASSRTGGDGETQYF. CDR3 in DNA: TGTGCCAGCAGCCGGACAGGGGGGGATGGAGAGACCCAGTACTTC.

The chain joins TRBV18 to TRBJ2-7; 9 bases match TRBD1. CDR1 is KGHSH, CDR2 LQKENI, per germline. The CDR3 is 16 amino acids. The V segment lost 3 bases and the J segment 2 bases; nucleotides outside the gene matches: 8. The DNA for the CDR3 is TGTGCCAGCTCACCCACCGGACAGGGGTCGGCCTACGAGCAGTACTTC. Its translation: CASSPTGQGSAYEQYF.

The chain recombines TRBV11-2 with TRBJ2-7; 10 bases fit TRBD1. The V gene's germline CDR1 is SGHAT and CDR2 FQNNGV. The length of the CDR3 is 13 residues. After removal of 5 bases from V and 7 bases from J, the junction contained 5 bases not matched to a gene. In DNA form, the CDR3 reads TGTGCCAGCAGCCGGGGACAGGGGATAGAGCAGTACTTC. Its translation is CASSRGQGIEQYF.

The chain joins TRBV15 to TRBJ1-1, with D possibly TRBD1 on 6 matching bases. Germline CDR1 and CDR2: LNHNV and YYDKDF (reference sequence). V was cut by 1 base and J by 8 bases, with 8 bases left in between. The CDR3 runs to 12 residues. The CDR3 bases are TGTGCCACCAGCAGAGTTACAGGGGAAGCTTTCTTT. This encodes CATSRVTGEAFF.

The chain joins TRBV6-5 to TRBJ2-7; 7 bases are shared with TRBD1. V gave up 5 bases and J gave up 0 bases; unmatched junction bases: 4. This CDR3 contains 14 residues. The germline CDR1 and CDR2 sequences are MNHEY and SVGAGI. The CDR3 coding sequence is TGTGCCAGCAGTCCGGGACAGAGCTCCTACGAGCAGTACTTC. It yields the protein CASSPGQSSYEQYF.

This CDR3 reads CAWTGGGTEAFF. CDR3 in DNA: TGTGCCTGGACCGGGGGTGGCACTGAAGCTTTCTTT. This sequence joins TRBV30 and TRBJ1-1; maybe TRBD1 (5 bases). The CDR3 consists of 12 residues. The V gene's germline CDR1 is GTSNPN and CDR2 SVGIG (reference sequence). Trimming took 4 bases from V and 4 from J, leaving 10 bases between them.

This sequence joins TRBV29-1 and TRBJ2-3; D may be TRBD1 (5 bases). CDR3 length equals 12 residues. In germline, CDR1 is SQVTM, CDR2 ANQGSEA. V was trimmed by 5 bases and J by 6 bases, leaving 12 bases between them. The CDR3 sequence: CSVIQGQDTQYF. CDR3 in DNA: TGCAGCGTTATCCAGGGTCAGGATACGCAGTATTTT.

This chain uses TRBV19 with TRBJ1-5; perhaps TRBD1 as D (5 bases). V lost 7 bases and J lost 6, with 10 bases in between. Germline loops: CDR1 LNHDA, CDR2 SQIVND (reference sequence). This CDR3 comprises 12 residues. CDR3 region: CASKRQGQPQHF. CDR3 DNA: TGTGCCAGTAAGAGGCAGGGTCAGCCCCAGCATTTT.

The rearrangement links TRBV5-6 to TRBJ2-7, with 7 nucleotides matching TRBD2. V gave up 4 bases and J gave up 6 bases; unmatched junction bases: 13. The V gene's germline CDR1 is SGHDT and CDR2 YYEEEE. CDR3 length equals 15 residues. CDR3 loop: CASSPGSGRGREQYF. Here the CDR3 DNA reads TGTGCCAGCAGCCCAGGCTCAGGGAGGGGACGCGAGCAGTACTTC.

The chain employs TRBV29-1 and TRBJ1-1, with 12 bases fitting TRBD1. The CDR3 is 14 amino acids. CDR1 and CDR2 (germline): SQVTM, ANQGSEA. The junction had 7 bases not matched to a gene; V was cut back by 7 bases and J by 4 bases. The CDR3, as DNA: TGCAGCGGGGGGACAGGGGGCCGGGGCACTGAAGCTTTCTTT. It translates to CSGGTGGRGTEAFF.

The chain combines TRBV25-1 with TRBJ1-1; 8 nucleotides agree with TRBD1. The V gene end was trimmed by 4 bases and the J gene end by 4 bases; junction bases not matched to a gene: 14. This CDR3 spans 17 amino acids. Germline V CDR1 and CDR2: MGHDK, SYGVNS. For the CDR3, the DNA is TGTGCCAGCAGTGTTGGCAGGGGGCGGTTCGATACCACTGAAGCTTTCTTT. Its translation is CASSVGRGRFDTTEAFF. Filled out from reference TRBV25-1 and TRBJ1-1, the complete variable domain reads EADIYQTPRYLVIGTGKKITLECSQTMGHDKMYWYQQDPGMELHLIHYSYGVNSTEKGDLSSESTVSRIRTEHFPLTLESARPSHTSQYLCASSVGRGRFDTTEAFFGQGTRLTVV.

The chain employs TRBV7-6 and TRBJ1-1; weak D call: TRBD1 (6 bases). This CDR3 has 15 residues. Germline assignment: CDR1 SGHVS and CDR2 FNYEAQ. Trimming shortened V by 2 bases and J by 0 bases, and 10 bases separated the two germline ends. CDR3 in amino acids: CASSLRQAMNTEAFF. The CDR3 DNA is TGTGCCAGCAGCTTAAGACAGGCAATGAACACTGAAGCTTTCTTT.

J is TRBJ2-7 and V is TRBV6-1; tentatively, D is TRBD2 (5 bases). CDR1 and CDR2 (germline): MNHNS, SASEGT. The CDR3 covers 13 residues. V dropped 1 base and J dropped 3 bases, with 7 bases sitting between them. The chain's CDR3 is CASSEVRGYEQYF. The CDR3 DNA sequence: TGTGCCAGCAGTGAAGTTCGGGGCTACGAGCAGTACTTC.

V and J are TRBV4-2 and TRBJ1-2; tentative D call: TRBD1 (6 bases). This CDR3 comprises 14 residues. V lost 4 bases and J 8 bases, leaving 17 bases between the germline ends. Per the germline V gene, CDR1 is LGHNA and CDR2 is YNFKEQ. CDR3 protein: CASSPEQGIRGYTF. The CDR3 bases are TGTGCCAGCAGCCCGGAACAGGGAATAAGAGGCTACACCTTC.

V usage is TRBV4-2 and J usage is TRBJ1-5, with D possibly TRBD1 on 6 matching bases. The germline V and J ends were trimmed by 3 bases and 7 bases, with 19 bases remaining between them. CDR1 LGHNA and CDR2 YNFKEQ come from the germline V gene. The CDR3 contains 16 residues. The CDR3 here is CASSQGVGRGAQPQHF. As DNA, the CDR3 is TGTGCCAGCAGCCAGGGGGTAGGCAGGGGTGCCCAGCCCCAGCATTTT.

This sequence joins TRBV2 and TRBJ1-1; D is unresolved. Germline V gene lookup returns CDR1 SNHLY and CDR2 FYNNEI. Trimming took 10 bases from V and 1 from J, leaving 19 bases between them. CDR3 size: 15 residues. Here the CDR3 DNA reads TGTGCCACCGAGCACCAGGTGAGTCAGAACACTGAAGCTTTCTTT. Residues: CATEHQVSQNTEAFF.